This TCR beta chain is drawn from a study of cytomegalovirus exposure and HLA in healthy donors. The J segment lost 8 bases and the V segment lost 2 bases, leaving 10 bases of the junction unmatched. Germline lookup yields CDR1 MGHRA and CDR2 YSYEKL. CDR3 length equals 16 residues. This clone was detected once. A multiplex PCR was run with 60 Vbeta primers and 13 Jbeta primers. Assay: immunoSEQ multiplex PCR; the TCRdb copy retains only in-frame clones and omits some. Among more than 65,000 clones listed, around 78% were seen once. The specimen sequenced was PBMCs. The V and J genes are TRBV4-1 and TRBJ1-2; 11 nucleotides agree with TRBD1. The receptor comes from a man aged 18 to 35 in good health and CMV-seropositive. The CDR3 sequence is CASSQLPGQGVVGYTF. The CDR3 nucleotides are TGCGCCAGCAGCCAACTTCCGGGACAGGGGGTCGTGGGCTACACCTTC.